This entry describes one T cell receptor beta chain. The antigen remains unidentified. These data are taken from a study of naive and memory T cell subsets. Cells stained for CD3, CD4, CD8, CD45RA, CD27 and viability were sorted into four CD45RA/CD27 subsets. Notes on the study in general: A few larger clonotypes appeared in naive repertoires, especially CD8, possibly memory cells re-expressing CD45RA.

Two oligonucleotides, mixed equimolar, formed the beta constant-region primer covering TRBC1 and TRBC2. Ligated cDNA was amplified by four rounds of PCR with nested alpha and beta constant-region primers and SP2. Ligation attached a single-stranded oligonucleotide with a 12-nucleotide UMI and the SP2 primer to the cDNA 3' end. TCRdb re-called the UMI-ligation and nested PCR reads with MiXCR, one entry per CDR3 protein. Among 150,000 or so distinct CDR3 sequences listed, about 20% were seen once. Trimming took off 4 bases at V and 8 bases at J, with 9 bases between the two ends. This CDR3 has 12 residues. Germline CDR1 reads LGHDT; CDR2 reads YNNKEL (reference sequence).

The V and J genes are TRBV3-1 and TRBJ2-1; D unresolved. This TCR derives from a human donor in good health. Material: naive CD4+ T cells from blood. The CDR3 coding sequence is TGTGCCAGCAGCCCTACAACCGATGAGCAGTTCTTC. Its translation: CASSPTTDEQFF.